This record concerns one TCR beta chain sequence. One end of the junction fails to match germline, which may point to a read error. This sample was included in a study of blood T cell repertoires in COVID-19. Looking at the study overall: COVID-19 samples from acute and convalescent phases originated in the United States, Italy and Spain.

The germline gives CDR1 SEHNR, CDR2 FQNEAQ (reference sequence). The CDR3 extends over 14 amino acids. This table comes from immunoSEQ multiplex PCR, and its TCRdb copy is limited to in-frame clones, with some not included. The table lists 250,000 to 400,000 clones, around 90% of them singletons. V and J are TRBV7-9 and TRBJ2-5; 11 bases line up with TRBD2. The sequenced sample was peripheral blood. The TCR sequence derives from a young woman with COVID-19, enrolled during active disease. In DNA, the CDR3 is TGTGCCAGCAGCGTAGCGGGAGGGAGGGAGACCCAGTACTTC. Translating gives CASSVAGGRETQYF.